This entry lists 27 T cell receptor beta chains sequenced from one sample in a study of T cell clonality in common variable immunodeficiency. Broader study findings: Common variable immunodeficiency TCR beta sequences reportedly had fewer deletions and N-nucleotide insertions.

Which antigens these TCRs recognize remains unknown. TCRdb's copy holds only in-frame clones and misses some; the assay was immunoSEQ multiplex PCR. This table holds some 20,000 clones with no singletons; the top ten claim under 3%. Sequencing used peripheral blood mononuclear cells. The receptors stem from a human donor with common variable immunodeficiency.

Points on this clone: The DNA ends 3 residues before the CDR3 does, and the rest of the CDR3 is filled in from the germline J gene. This sample also contains other DNA sequences that code for the same CDR3. The V gene is TRBV7-2, the J gene TRBJ2-5, with 10 bases that match TRBD1. CDR1 and CDR2 from the germline V gene are SGHTA and FQGNSA. This CDR3 comprises 14 residues. J lost 4 bases, V lost 5 bases, and 4 bases had no gene match. The covered CDR3 bases are TGTGCCAGCAGCCCGACAGGGGGCAGAGAGACC. Translation gives CASSPTGGRET. The whole CDR3 is CASSPTGGRETQYF. Supplemented by reference TRBV7-2 and TRBJ2-5, the full variable domain reads GAGVSQSPSNKVTEKGKDVELRCDPISGHTALYWYRQSLGQGLEFLIYFQGNSAPDKSGLPSDRFSAERTGGSVSTLTIQRTQQEDSAVYLCASSPTGGRETQYFGPGTRLLVL.

This clone was observed a few times. The read gets to within 3 residues of the CDR3 end, and the germline J gene fills in the rest. This chain joins TRBV19 and TRBJ1-5; D is ambiguous. The V end lost 7 bases, the J end lost 0 bases, and 7 bases lay between the germline ends. Germline CDR1 LNHDA, CDR2 SQIVND (reference sequence). The CDR3 is 13 amino acids. CDR3 bases read: TGTGCCAGTAACAGCTATAGCAATCAGCCC. The encoded protein is CASNSYSNQP. The CDR3 in its entirety is CASNSYSNQPQHF.

As for this clone: The read terminates 3 residues ahead of where the CDR3 ends, so the germline J gene completes it. The chain is built from TRBV7-3 and TRBJ2-1, with 12 bases matching TRBD2. CDR1 is SGHTA and CDR2 is FQGTGA in the germline V gene. The length of the CDR3 is 15 residues. V lost 4 bases, J lost 9 bases, and 7 bases stayed unmatched. Partial CDR3 DNA: TGTGCCAGCAGCTCCCAGACTAGCGGGAGAACTGAG. Amino acid sequence: CASSSQTSGRTE. The entire CDR3 reads CASSSQTSGRTEQFF.

This clone has a handful of counts. CDR3: CASSLSLQGRETQYF. Incomplete CDR3 DNA: TGTGCCAGCAGCTTAAGCCTACAGGGTCGGGAGACC. The chain uses TRBV7-2 and TRBJ2-5; possible D gene TRBD1, 6 bases. The CDR3 end falls 3 residues outside the read, so it is completed with the germline J gene. V lost 2 bases and J 5 bases, leaving 15 bases between the germline ends. Germline V CDR1 and CDR2: SGHTA, FQGNSA. This CDR3 comprises 15 residues.

As to this clone: From the germline J gene comes the end of the CDR3, since the read stops 3 residues before it. The chain combines TRBV2 with TRBJ2-5; 8 nucleotides match TRBD2. This CDR3 has 14 residues. CDR1 is SNHLY, CDR2 FYNNEI, per germline. Germline trimming cut 5 bases from V and 2 bases from J; bases unmatched to any gene: 4. Here the CDR3 reads CASSLTSEQETQYF. The part of the CDR3 DNA that was read is TGTGCCAGCAGTCTGACTAGCGAGCAAGAGACC.

About this clone itself: The CDR3 end lies 3 residues beyond the end of the read and is filled in from the germline J gene. The gene calls are TRBV18 and TRBJ2-1; TRBD2 agrees at 11 bases. Germline CDR1 is KGHSH and CDR2 is LQKENI. This CDR3 has 15 residues. V lost 5 bases and J lost 3; bases outside the gene matches: 3. Incomplete CDR3 DNA: TGTGCCAGCTCATCTAGCGGGGGGATCTACAATGAG. Its protein is CASSSSGGIYNE. In full, the CDR3 reads CASSSSGGIYNEQFF. The whole variable domain, remainder taken from reference TRBV18 and TRBJ2-1, is NAGVMQNPRHLVRRRGQEARLRCSPMKGHSHVYWYRQLPEEGLKFMVYLQKENIIDESGMPKERFSAEFPKEGPSILRIQQVVRGDSAAYFCASSSSGGIYNEQFFGPGTRLTVL.

There are a few counts of this clone. The read ends 3 residues early relative to the CDR3; the germline J gene fills the gap. The rearrangement joins TRBV19 to TRBJ1-5; D remains ambiguous. V was cut by 3 bases and J by 4 bases, with 16 bases left in between. The CDR3 loop spans 16 amino acids. Germline CDR1 and CDR2: LNHDA and SQIVND (reference sequence). The sequenced CDR3 bases are TGTGCCAGTAGTATCGGGGAGGGTAAAGGTAATCAGCCC. This gives the protein CASSIGEGKGNQP. The whole CDR3 reads CASSIGEGKGNQPQHF.

Details on this clone: The CDR3 end lies 3 residues beyond the end of the read and is filled in from the germline J gene. The rearrangement joins TRBV7-2 to TRBJ2-7, with TRBD2 matching over 9 bases. The CDR3 runs to 15 residues. Germline CDR1 and CDR2: SGHTA and FQGNSA. After removal of 5 bases from V and 4 bases from J, the junction contained 9 bases not matched to a gene. The CDR3 bases that were read are TGTGCCAGCAGCCCAAGGTCCACTAGCGGGTACGAG. Translation gives CASSPRSTSGYE. The CDR3 in full is CASSPRSTSGYEQYF.

This clone was counted a few times. CDR3 DNA (partial): TGTGCCTGGAACTCCGATCGCGGGGGCAATGAG. As protein: CAWNSDRGGNE. The CDR3 reads in full as CAWNSDRGGNEQFF. The chain combines TRBV30 with TRBJ2-1; 7 bases agree with TRBD2. Sequencing ends 3 residues short of the CDR3 end; the germline J gene provides the rest. The V and J ends lost 4 bases and 6 bases, in that order; junction bases with no gene match: 9. Germline CDR1 GTSNPN, CDR2 SVGIG (reference sequence). The CDR3 runs 14 residues.

Only a few counts were recorded for this clone. The sequenced fragment ends 3 residues before the CDR3 boundary, so the rest is inferred from the germline J gene. The rearrangement uses TRBV7-9 and TRBJ2-7; D perhaps matches TRBD1 (7 bases). The CDR3 covers 14 residues. Germline values: CDR1 SEHNR, CDR2 FQNEAQ (reference sequence). Trimming shortened V by 7 bases and J by 2 bases, and 15 bases separated the two germline ends. The chain's CDR3 is CASTVTGRTYEQYF. The CDR3 bases that were read are TGTGCCAGCACCGTGACAGGGAGGACCTACGAG. Looking up the rest from reference TRBV7-9 and TRBJ2-7 gives the full variable domain: DTGVSQNPRHKITKRGQNVTFRCDPISEHNRLYWYRQTLGQGPEFLTYFQNEAQLEKSRLLSDRFSAERPKGSFSTLEIQRTEQGDSAMYLCASTVTGRTYEQYFGPGTRLTVT.

In regard to this clone: Read data end 3 residues before the CDR3 end; the end is taken from the germline J gene. The rearrangement uses TRBV6-2 or TRBV6-3 and TRBJ1-2; 11 nucleotides align to TRBD1. Germline CDR1 and CDR2: MNHEY and SVGEGT. The CDR3 spans 14 residues. The sequenced part of the CDR3 DNA is TGTGCCAGCAGCATCGGACAGGGGGCGCTGGGC. Encoded protein: CASSIGQGALG. The complete CDR3 protein is CASSIGQGALGYTF.

The CDR3: CASSRDSSTDTQYF. The DNA read from the CDR3 is TGTGCCAGCAGCCGGGACAGTAGCACAGATACG. J is TRBJ2-3 and V is TRBV7-9, with 7 bases identical to TRBD1. The read ends 3 residues before the CDR3 terminus; that terminus is restored from the germline J gene. Trimming cost V 5 bases and J 0 bases; bases outside gene matches: 2. Germline CDR1 reads SEHNR; CDR2 reads FQNEAQ (reference sequence). The CDR3 consists of 14 residues.

This clone has only a few counts. The read terminates 3 residues ahead of where the CDR3 ends, so the germline J gene completes it. The rearrangement joins TRBV7-6 to TRBJ2-7; 7 bases line up with TRBD2. The CDR3 contains 13 residues. Germline CDR1 is SGHVS and CDR2 is FNYEAQ. The V and J ends lost 5 bases and 3 bases, in that order; junction bases with no gene match: 4. The sequenced CDR3 bases are TGTGCCAGCAGCGATGGACTAGTCTACGAG. It yields the protein CASSDGLVYE. The complete CDR3 reads CASSDGLVYEQYF.

This clone was seen only a few times. The junction departs from germline at one end; a sequencing error may be responsible. With the read ending 3 residues before the CDR3 end, the germline J gene is used to fill in that end. The chain combines TRBV6-1 with TRBJ2-4; TRBD1 might be the D (6 bases). Per the germline V gene, CDR1 is MNHNS and CDR2 is SASEGT. CDR3 length: 17 amino acids. The CDR3: CASSEGRTALAKNIQYF. The sequenced CDR3 bases are TGTGCCAGCAGCGAAGGGCGGACAGCCCTAGCCAAAAACATT.

This clone has only a few counts. The read terminates 3 residues ahead of where the CDR3 ends, so the germline J gene completes it. V and J are TRBV19 and TRBJ1-4; 7 bases line up with TRBD1. The germline V gene has CDR1 LNHDA and CDR2 SQIVND (reference sequence). The CDR3 totals 15 residues. The junction had 10 bases not matched to a gene; V was cut back by 4 bases and J by 8 bases. CDR3 DNA (partial): TGTGCCAGTAGTAGAACGGGACAGTGGGACGAAAAA. It yields the protein CASSRTGQWDEK. The CDR3, in full, reads CASSRTGQWDEKLFF.

On this clone itself: The CDR3 end lies 3 residues beyond the end of the read and is filled in from the germline J gene. The V and J genes are TRBV7-7 and TRBJ2-1; D might be TRBD1 (6 bases). V was shortened by 5 bases and J by 7 bases, with 18 bases between the two germline ends. The CDR3 contains 15 residues. The germline V gene encodes CDR1 SSHAT and CDR2 FNYEAQ (reference sequence). The CDR3 reads CASSPRSGTSNEQFF. CDR3 DNA, as far as it was read: TGTGCCAGCAGCCCTAGGTCCGGGACATCGAATGAG.

Only a few counts were recorded for this clone. The read terminates 3 residues before the CDR3 end, so the remaining end is supplied by the germline J gene. The gene calls are TRBV6-1 and TRBJ2-7, with D perhaps being TRBD1 or TRBD2 (5 bases each). The CDR3 spans 14 residues. Per the germline V gene, CDR1 is MNHNS and CDR2 is SASEGT. V lost 2 bases and J lost 2, with 10 bases in between. Incomplete CDR3 DNA: TGTGCCAGCAGTGAACAGGGAGTAACCTACGAG. Translating gives CASSEQGVTYE. The complete CDR3 reads CASSEQGVTYEQYF.

A remark on this clone: The read terminates 3 residues before the CDR3 end, so the remaining end is supplied by the germline J gene. The V call is TRBV23-1, the J call TRBJ2-4; the D gene is possibly TRBD1 (5 bases). TRBV23-1 falls under the ORF class, with uncertain function. The CDR3 covers 15 residues. Trimming cost V 0 bases and J 4 bases, with 10 bases left between them. CDR3 amino acids: CASSQSWGAKNIQYF. The sequenced part of the CDR3 DNA is TGCGCCAGCAGTCAATCCTGGGGCGCGAAAAACATT.

The CDR3 sequence: CASSMPGHGNNSPLHF. The CDR3 DNA, read in part, is TGTGCCAGTAGTATGCCGGGACACGGCAATAATTCACCC. This sequence joins TRBV19 and TRBJ1-6; D is possibly TRBD1 (6 bases). The read finishes 3 residues shy of the CDR3 end, and the germline J gene is used to complete it. Germline CDR1 is LNHDA and CDR2 is SQIVND (reference sequence). This CDR3 spans 16 amino acids. V lost 3 bases and J 5 bases, leaving 14 bases between the germline ends.

Remarks on this clone: The CDR3 is cut off 3 residues early in the read; its end comes from the germline J gene. The chain recombines TRBV5-1 with TRBJ1-2, with 10 bases fitting TRBD1. This CDR3 has 14 residues. Germline CDR1 and CDR2: SGHRS and YFSETQ. CDR3 DNA (partial): TGCGCCAGCAGCTCCGCCGGGACAGGGGCCGGC. It yields the protein CASSSAGTGAG. Given in full, the CDR3 is CASSSAGTGAGYTF.

By share, this clone ranks as medium-sized. From the germline J gene comes the end of the CDR3, since the read stops 3 residues before it. The V gene is TRBV28, the J gene TRBJ2-7; D remains ambiguous. The germline V gene has CDR1 MDHEN and CDR2 SYDVKM. V was shortened by 10 bases and J by 0 bases, with 16 bases between the two germline ends. This CDR3 is built from 14 residues. The CDR3 region is CATHWALSSYEQYF. CDR3 DNA (partial): TGTGCCACCCACTGGGCGCTGAGCTCCTACGAG.

This clone was picked up a small number of times. The sequence runs out 3 residues before the end of the CDR3; the remainder is reconstructed from the germline J gene. The gene calls are TRBV19 and TRBJ2-3; TRBD2 matches 8 bases. Germline loops: CDR1 LNHDA, CDR2 SQIVND (reference sequence). Trimming cost V 6 bases and J 1 base; bases outside gene matches: 6. The CDR3 runs 15 residues. The CDR3 is CASRAGGARTDTQYF. CDR3 bases read: TGTGCCAGTAGGGCGGGGGGTGCCCGCACAGATACG.

This clone appeared a few times. The read falls 3 residues short of the CDR3 end, and the missing part is taken from the germline J gene. The V gene is TRBV7-2, the J gene TRBJ1-5; the D is unclear. In germline, CDR1 is SGHTA, CDR2 FQGNSA. V was cut by 3 bases and J by 4 bases, with 7 bases left in between. The CDR3 has 13 amino acids. CDR3 DNA, as far as it was read: TGTGCCAGCAGCTTGGCAGTTAATCAGCCC. As protein: CASSLAVNQP. In full, the CDR3 is CASSLAVNQPQHF.

Concerning this clone itself: The observed sequence ends 3 residues before the CDR3 terminus, with the missing tail filled in from the germline J gene. V usage is TRBV7-2 and J usage is TRBJ2-7; possibly TRBD2 for D (6 bases). This CDR3 is built from 13 residues. In germline, CDR1 is SGHTA, CDR2 FQGNSA. Trimming cost V 5 bases and J 5 bases, with 13 bases left between them. The CDR3 DNA, read in part, is TGTGCCAGCAGCATCTCGACTAGTAACGAG. Residues: CASSISTSNE. The full CDR3 sequence reads CASSISTSNEQYF.

Concerning this clone itself: The sequenced fragment ends 3 residues before the CDR3 boundary, so the rest is inferred from the germline J gene. The chain uses TRBV19 and TRBJ1-5; unclear D gene. The CDR3 totals 13 residues. The germline V and J ends were trimmed by 6 bases and 3 bases, with 9 bases remaining between them. Germline CDR1 reads LNHDA; CDR2 reads SQIVND (reference sequence). The CDR3 is CASRPQVNQPQHF. The sequenced part of the CDR3 DNA is TGTGCCAGTAGGCCACAAGTCAATCAGCCC. The full variable domain, its missing parts supplied by reference TRBV19 and TRBJ1-5, is DGGITQSPKYLFRKEGQNVTLSCEQNLNHDAMYWYRQDPGQGLRLIYYSQIVNDFQKGDIAEGYSVSREKKESFPLTVTSAQKNPTAFYLCASRPQVNQPQHFGDGTRLSIL.

This clone occurred a few times. The covered CDR3 bases are TGTGCCAGCAGCTTAGAGGAAACGGGTGGC. Translated, it gives CASSLEETGG. In full, the CDR3 reads CASSLEETGGYTF. The gene calls are TRBV7-9 and TRBJ1-2, with D uncertain. The CDR3 end falls 3 residues outside the read, so it is completed with the germline J gene. The CDR3 has 13 residues. V shed 1 base and J shed 7 bases, with 10 bases lying between them. Germline V gene lookup returns CDR1 SEHNR and CDR2 FQNEAQ (reference sequence).

This clone was seen a handful of times. The observed sequence ends 3 residues before the CDR3 terminus, with the missing tail filled in from the germline J gene. The rearrangement joins TRBV6-1 to TRBJ1-5; D is ambiguous. Trimming stripped 6 bases from V and 0 bases from J, with 15 bases between. Germline values: CDR1 MNHNS, CDR2 SASEGT. The CDR3 is 16 amino acids. CDR3 bases read: TGTGCCAGCAGCGAAAGCGAGGTCTATAGCAATCAGCCC. Residues: CASSESEVYSNQP. The CDR3 in its entirety is CASSESEVYSNQPQHF.